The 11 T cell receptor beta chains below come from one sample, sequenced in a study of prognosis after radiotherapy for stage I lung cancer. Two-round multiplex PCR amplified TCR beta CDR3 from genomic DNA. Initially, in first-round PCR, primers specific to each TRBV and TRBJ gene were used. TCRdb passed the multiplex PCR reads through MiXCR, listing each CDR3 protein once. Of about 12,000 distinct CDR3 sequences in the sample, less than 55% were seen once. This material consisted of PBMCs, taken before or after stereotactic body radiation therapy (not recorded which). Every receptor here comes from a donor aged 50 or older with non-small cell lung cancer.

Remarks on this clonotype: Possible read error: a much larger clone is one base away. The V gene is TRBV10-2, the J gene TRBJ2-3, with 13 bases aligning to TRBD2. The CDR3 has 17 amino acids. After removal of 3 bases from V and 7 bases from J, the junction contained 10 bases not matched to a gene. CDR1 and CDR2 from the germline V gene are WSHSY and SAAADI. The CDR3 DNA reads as TGCGCCAGCAGTGATTATACTAGCGGGAGGGCCACGTATACGCAGTATTTT. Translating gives CASSDYTSGRATYTQYF.

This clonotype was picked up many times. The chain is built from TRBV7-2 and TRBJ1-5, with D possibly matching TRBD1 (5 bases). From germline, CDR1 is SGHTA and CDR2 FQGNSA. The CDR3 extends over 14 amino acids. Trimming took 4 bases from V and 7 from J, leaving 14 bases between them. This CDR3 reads CASSSGAGRQPQHF. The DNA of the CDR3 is TGTGCCAGCAGCTCGGGCGCAGGGCGCCAGCCCCAGCATTTT.

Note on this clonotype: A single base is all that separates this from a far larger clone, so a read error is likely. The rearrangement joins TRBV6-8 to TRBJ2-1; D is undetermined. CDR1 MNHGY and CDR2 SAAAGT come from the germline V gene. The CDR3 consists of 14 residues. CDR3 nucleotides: TGTGCCAGCATTTACTCGAGGCAGTCCAATGAGCAGTTCTTC. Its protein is CASIYSRQSNEQFF.

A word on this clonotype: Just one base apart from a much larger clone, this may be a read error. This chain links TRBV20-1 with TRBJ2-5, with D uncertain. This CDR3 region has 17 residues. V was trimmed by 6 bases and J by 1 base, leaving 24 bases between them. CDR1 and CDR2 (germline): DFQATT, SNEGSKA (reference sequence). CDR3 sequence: CSATVTLPTRGQETQYF. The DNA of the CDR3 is TGCAGTGCCACCGTGACTTTGCCTACGCGAGGCCAAGAGACCCAGTACTTC.

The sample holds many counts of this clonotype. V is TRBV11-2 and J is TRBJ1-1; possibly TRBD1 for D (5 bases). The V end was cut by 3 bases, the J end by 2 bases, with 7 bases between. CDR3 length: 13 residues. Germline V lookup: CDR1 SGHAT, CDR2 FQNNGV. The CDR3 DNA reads TGTGCCAGCAGCTTCCAGGGCAACACTGAAGCTTTCTTT. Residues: CASSFQGNTEAFF.

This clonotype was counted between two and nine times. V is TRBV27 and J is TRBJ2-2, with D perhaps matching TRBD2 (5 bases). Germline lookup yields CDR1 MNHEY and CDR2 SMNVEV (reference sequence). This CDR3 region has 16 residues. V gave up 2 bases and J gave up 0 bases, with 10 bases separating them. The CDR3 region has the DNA TGTGCCAGCAGTTTAGAGGGCTTTCCGAACACCGGGGAGCTGTTTTTT. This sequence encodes CASSLEGFPNTGELFF.

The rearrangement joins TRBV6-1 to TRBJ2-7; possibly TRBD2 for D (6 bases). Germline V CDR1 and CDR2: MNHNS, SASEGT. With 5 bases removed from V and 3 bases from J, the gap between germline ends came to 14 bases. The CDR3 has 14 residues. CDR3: CASSKARGGYEQYF. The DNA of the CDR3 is TGTGCCAGCAGTAAGGCGAGGGGAGGCTACGAGCAGTACTTC.

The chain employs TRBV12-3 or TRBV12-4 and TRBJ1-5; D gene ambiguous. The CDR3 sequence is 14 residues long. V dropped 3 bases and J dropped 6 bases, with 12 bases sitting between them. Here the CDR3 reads CASSLVGCGQPQHF. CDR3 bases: TGTGCCAGCAGTTTGGTGGGCTGCGGTCAGCCCCAGCATTTT.

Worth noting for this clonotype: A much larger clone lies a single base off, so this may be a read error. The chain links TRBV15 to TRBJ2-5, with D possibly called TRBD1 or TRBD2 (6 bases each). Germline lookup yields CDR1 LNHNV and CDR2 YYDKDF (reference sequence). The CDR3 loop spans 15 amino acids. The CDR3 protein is CATIRDRPGEATQYF. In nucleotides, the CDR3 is TGTGCCACCATCAGAGATCGTCCAGGGGAGGCGACCCAGTACTTC.

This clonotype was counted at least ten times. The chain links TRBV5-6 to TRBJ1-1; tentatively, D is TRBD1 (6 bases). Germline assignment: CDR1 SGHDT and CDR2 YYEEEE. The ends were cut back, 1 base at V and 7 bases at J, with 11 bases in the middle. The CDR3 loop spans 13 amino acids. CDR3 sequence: CASSLTDSIEAFF. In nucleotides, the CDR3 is TGTGCCAGCAGCTTGACGGACAGCATTGAAGCTTTCTTT. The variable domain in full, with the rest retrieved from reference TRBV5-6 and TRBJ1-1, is DAGVTQSPTHLIKTRGQQVTLRCSPKSGHDTVSWYQQALGQGPQFIFQYYEEEERQRGNFPDRFSGHQFPNYSSELNVNALLLGDSALYLCASSLTDSIEAFFGQGTRLTVV.

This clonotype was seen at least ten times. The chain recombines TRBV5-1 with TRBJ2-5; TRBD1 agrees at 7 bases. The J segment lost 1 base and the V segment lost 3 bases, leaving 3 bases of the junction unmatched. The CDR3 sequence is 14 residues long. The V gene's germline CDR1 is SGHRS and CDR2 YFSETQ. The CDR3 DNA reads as TGCGCCAGCAGCTCCCGGACAGGCCAAGAGACCCAGTACTTC. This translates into CASSSRTGQETQYF.